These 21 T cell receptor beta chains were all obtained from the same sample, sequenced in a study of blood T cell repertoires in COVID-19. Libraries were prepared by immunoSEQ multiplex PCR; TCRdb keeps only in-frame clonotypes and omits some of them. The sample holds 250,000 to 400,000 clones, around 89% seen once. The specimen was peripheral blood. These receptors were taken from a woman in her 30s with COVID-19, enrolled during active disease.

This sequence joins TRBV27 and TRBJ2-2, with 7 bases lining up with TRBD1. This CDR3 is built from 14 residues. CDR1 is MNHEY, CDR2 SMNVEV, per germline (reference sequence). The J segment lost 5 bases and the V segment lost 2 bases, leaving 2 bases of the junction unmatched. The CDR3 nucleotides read TGTGCCAGCAGTTTAGGCAGGGGGACCGGGGAGCTGTTTTTT. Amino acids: CASSLGRGTGELFF.

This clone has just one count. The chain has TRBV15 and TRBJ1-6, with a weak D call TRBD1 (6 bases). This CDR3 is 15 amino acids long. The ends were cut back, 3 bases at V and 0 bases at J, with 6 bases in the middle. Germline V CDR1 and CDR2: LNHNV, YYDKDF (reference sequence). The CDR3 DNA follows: TGTGCCACCAGCAGGGACAGCTCCTATAATTCACCCCTCCACTTT. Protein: CATSRDSSYNSPLHF.

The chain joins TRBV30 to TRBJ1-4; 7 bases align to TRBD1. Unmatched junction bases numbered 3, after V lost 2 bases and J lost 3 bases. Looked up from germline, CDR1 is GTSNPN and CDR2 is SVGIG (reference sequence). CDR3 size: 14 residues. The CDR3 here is CAWSRDSSNEKLFF. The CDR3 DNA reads TGTGCCTGGAGTCGGGACAGTTCTAATGAAAAACTGTTTTTT.

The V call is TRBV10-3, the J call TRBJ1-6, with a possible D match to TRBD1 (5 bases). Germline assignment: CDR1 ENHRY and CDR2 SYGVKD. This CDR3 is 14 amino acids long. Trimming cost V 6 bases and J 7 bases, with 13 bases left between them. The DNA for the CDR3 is TGTGCCATCAGGAGGGGACTGGCAAATTCACCCCTCCACTTT. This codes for CAIRRGLANSPLHF.

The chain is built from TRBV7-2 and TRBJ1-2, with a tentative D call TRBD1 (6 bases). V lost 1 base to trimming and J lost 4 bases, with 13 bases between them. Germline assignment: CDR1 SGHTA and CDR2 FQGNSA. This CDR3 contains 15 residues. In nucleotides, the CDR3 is TGTGCCAGCAGCTTAGGTTCCGGCAGGGGCTATGGCTACACCTTC. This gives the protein CASSLGSGRGYGYTF.

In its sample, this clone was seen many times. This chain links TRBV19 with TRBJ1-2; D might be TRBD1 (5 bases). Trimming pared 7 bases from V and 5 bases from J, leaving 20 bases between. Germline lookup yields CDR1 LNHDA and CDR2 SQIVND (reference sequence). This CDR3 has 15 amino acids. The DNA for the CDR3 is TGTGCCAGTACCCTAGACGGGGGTGCCCTATATGGCTACACCTTC. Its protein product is CASTLDGGALYGYTF.

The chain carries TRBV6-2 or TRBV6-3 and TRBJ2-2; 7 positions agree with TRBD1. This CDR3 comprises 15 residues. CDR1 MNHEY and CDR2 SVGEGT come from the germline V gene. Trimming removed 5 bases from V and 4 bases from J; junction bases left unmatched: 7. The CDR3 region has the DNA TGTGCCAGCAGTCCCCCCAGGGGGAGCACCGGGGAGCTGTTTTTT. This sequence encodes CASSPPRGSTGELFF.

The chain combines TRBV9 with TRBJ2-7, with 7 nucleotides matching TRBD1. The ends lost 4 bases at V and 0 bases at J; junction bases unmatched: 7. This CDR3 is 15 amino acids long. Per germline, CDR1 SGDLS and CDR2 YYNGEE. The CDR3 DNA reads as TGTGCCAGCAGCCCTCACAGGGGAAGCTCCTACGAGCAGTACTTC. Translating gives CASSPHRGSSYEQYF.

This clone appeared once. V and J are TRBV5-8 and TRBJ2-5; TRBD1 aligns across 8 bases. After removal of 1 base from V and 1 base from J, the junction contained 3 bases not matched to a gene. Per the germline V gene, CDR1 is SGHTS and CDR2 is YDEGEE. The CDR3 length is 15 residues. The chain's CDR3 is CASSLWTGTQETQYF. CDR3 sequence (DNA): TGTGCCAGCAGCTTGTGGACAGGGACCCAAGAGACCCAGTACTTC.

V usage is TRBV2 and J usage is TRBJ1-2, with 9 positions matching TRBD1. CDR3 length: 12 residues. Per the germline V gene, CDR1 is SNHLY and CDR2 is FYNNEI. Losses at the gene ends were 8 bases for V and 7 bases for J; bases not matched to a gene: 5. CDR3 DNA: TGTGCCAGCGGGACAGGGATCGGTGGCTACACCTTC. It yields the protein CASGTGIGGYTF.

As DNA, the CDR3 is TGTGCCAGCAGCTTACTGTTGACAGGGGCCTCCACCGGGGAGCTGTTTTTT. Translated, it gives CASSLLLTGASTGELFF. The rearrangement joins TRBV11-2 to TRBJ2-2; 8 bases are shared with TRBD1. Germline-derived CDR1 and CDR2 are SGHAT and FQNNGV. This CDR3 is built from 17 residues. J gave up 4 bases and V 2 bases, and 9 bases lay outside the gene matches.

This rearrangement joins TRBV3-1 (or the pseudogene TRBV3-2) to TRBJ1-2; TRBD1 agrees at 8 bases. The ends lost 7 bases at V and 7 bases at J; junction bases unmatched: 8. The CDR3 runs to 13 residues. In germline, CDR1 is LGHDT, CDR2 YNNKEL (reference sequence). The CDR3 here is CASTTGQGGGYTF. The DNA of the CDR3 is TGTGCCAGCACCACTGGACAGGGTGGTGGCTACACCTTC.

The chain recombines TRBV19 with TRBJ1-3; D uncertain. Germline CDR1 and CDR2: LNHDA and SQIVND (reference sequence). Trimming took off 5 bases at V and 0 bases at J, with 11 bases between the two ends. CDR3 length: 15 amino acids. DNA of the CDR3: TGTGCCAGTAGTGATAGACTTAACTCTGGAAACACCATATATTTT. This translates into CASSDRLNSGNTIYF.

The CDR3 sequence: CATSRDRGNLHF. CDR3 DNA: TGTGCCACCAGCAGAGATAGGGGTAACCTCCACTTT. The gene calls are TRBV15 and TRBJ1-6, with a possible D match to TRBD1 (5 bases). The V end was cut by 0 bases, the J end by 15 bases, with 9 bases between. Germline values: CDR1 LNHNV, CDR2 YYDKDF (reference sequence). CDR3 length equals 12 residues.

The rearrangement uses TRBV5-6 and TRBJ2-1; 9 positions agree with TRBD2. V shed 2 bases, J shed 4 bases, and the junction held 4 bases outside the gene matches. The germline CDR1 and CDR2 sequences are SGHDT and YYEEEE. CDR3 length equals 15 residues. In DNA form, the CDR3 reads TGTGCCAGCAGCTTCTTTAGCGGGGGTTACAATGAGCAGTTCTTC. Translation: CASSFFSGGYNEQFF.

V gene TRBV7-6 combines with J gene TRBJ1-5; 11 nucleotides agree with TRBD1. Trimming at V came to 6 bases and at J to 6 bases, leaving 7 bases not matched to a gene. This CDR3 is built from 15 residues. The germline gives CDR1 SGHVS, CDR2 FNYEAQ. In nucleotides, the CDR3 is TGTGCCAGCAGTCCAAGGACAGGGGGCATTCAGCCCCAGCATTTT. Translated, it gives CASSPRTGGIQPQHF.

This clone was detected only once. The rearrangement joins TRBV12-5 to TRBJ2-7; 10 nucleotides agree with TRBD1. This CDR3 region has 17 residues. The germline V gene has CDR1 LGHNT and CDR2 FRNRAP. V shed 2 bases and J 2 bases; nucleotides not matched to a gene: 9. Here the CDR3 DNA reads TGTGCTAGTGGTTTGCCGGCGGGGACAGGGGACCCCTACGAGCAGTACGTC. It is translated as CASGLPAGTGDPYEQYV.

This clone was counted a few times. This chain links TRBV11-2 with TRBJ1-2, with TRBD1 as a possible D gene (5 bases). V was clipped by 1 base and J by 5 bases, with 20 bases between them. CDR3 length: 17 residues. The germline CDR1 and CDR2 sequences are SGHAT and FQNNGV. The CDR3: CASSLGVFNQGRYGYTF. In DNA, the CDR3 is TGTGCCAGCAGCTTAGGGGTATTTAATCAGGGTCGGTATGGCTACACCTTC.

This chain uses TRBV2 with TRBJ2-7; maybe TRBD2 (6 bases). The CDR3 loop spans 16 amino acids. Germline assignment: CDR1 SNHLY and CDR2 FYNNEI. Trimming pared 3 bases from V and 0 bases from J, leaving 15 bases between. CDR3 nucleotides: TGTGCCAGCAGTGACTTAGGACTATACAGCTCCTACGAGCAGTACGTC. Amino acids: CASSDLGLYSSYEQYV.

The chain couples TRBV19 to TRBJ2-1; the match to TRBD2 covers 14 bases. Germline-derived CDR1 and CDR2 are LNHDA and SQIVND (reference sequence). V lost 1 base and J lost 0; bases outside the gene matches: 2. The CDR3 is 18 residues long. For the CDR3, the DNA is TGTGCCAGTAGTATAGGGACTAGCGGGGGGAGCTCCTACAATGAGCAGTTCTTC. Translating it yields CASSIGTSGGSSYNEQFF.

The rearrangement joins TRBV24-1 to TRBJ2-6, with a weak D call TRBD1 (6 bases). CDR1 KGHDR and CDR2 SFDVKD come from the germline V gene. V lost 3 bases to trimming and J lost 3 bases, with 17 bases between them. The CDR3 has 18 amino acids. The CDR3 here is CATSDPYGIRGGANVLTF. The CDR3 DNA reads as TGTGCCACCAGTGATCCTTACGGGATCAGGGGTGGGGCCAACGTCCTGACTTTC.